The next 11 T cell receptor beta chains were all read from a single sample in a study of T cell responses to AZD1222 COVID-19 vaccine. TCRdb keeps only in-frame clones here, not all; method: immunoSEQ multiplex PCR. The data contain roughly 110,000 clones, around 87% of them singletons. The sample in question was peripheral blood, obtained on day 0 of AZD1222 vaccination. The source of these receptors is an adult in good health.

This chain joins TRBV7-3 and TRBJ2-1; 7 bases are shared with TRBD2. V shed 1 base and J 7 bases; nucleotides not matched to a gene: 4. Per the germline V gene, CDR1 is SGHTA and CDR2 is FQGTGA. This CDR3 has 14 amino acids. The CDR3 loop reads CASSLNSGLNEQFF. The CDR3, as DNA: TGTGCCAGCAGCTTAAATAGCGGGTTGAATGAGCAGTTCTTC.

The CDR3 coding sequence is TGCGCCAGCAGCGCGGACACTTCGAACACTGAAGCTTTCTTT. Its translation is CASSADTSNTEAFF. The genes are TRBV5-1 and TRBJ1-1; weak D call: TRBD1 (5 bases). The V gene's germline CDR1 is SGHRS and CDR2 YFSETQ. With 4 bases removed from V and 1 base from J, the gap between germline ends came to 11 bases. The length of the CDR3 is 14 residues.

The gene calls are TRBV6-2 or TRBV6-3 and TRBJ2-7, with D perhaps assigned TRBD1 or TRBD2 (5 bases each). Germline CDR1 MNHEY, CDR2 SVGEGT. The CDR3 length is 16 residues. Deletions cut 5 bases from V and 2 bases from J, with 19 bases between. Here the CDR3 reads CASSENRDDRAYEQYF. The CDR3, as DNA: TGTGCCAGCAGTGAGAACCGGGACGACCGAGCCTACGAGCAGTACTTC.

The chain combines TRBV4-2 with TRBJ1-2; 7 bases are a match to TRBD1. Losses at the gene ends were 1 base for V and 7 bases for J; bases not matched to a gene: 6. Per germline, CDR1 LGHNA and CDR2 YNFKEQ. The CDR3 length is 14 residues. The CDR3 DNA sequence: TGTGCCAGCAGCCAAGCAAGAGGGGGCGGTGGCTACACCTTC. Protein sequence: CASSQARGGGGYTF.

This sequence joins TRBV6-2 or TRBV6-3 and TRBJ1-2, with 9 bases lining up with TRBD1. J was trimmed by 6 bases and V by 2 bases; bases with no gene match: 7. Per the germline V gene, CDR1 is MNHEY and CDR2 is SVGEGT. This CDR3 has 15 residues. The DNA of the CDR3 is TGTGCCAGCAGTTACCTCTTACAGGGGGCGAATGGCTACACCTTC. It translates to CASSYLLQGANGYTF.

The chain joins TRBV10-3 to TRBJ2-3; 9 bases map to TRBD2. The CDR3 runs to 19 residues. The J segment lost 2 bases and the V segment lost 7 bases, leaving 19 bases of the junction unmatched. The V gene's germline CDR1 is ENHRY and CDR2 SYGVKD. The CDR3 loop is CAITPSGGPMPGDTDTQYF. CDR3 in DNA: TGTGCCATCACTCCGAGCGGGGGGCCCATGCCGGGCGACACAGATACGCAGTATTTT.

The rearrangement uses TRBV7-2 and TRBJ1-3; D ambiguous. There are 15 residues in the CDR3. V lost 3 bases to trimming and J lost 4 bases, with 13 bases between them. Germline CDR1 reads SGHTA; CDR2 reads FQGNSA. For the CDR3, the DNA is TGTGCCAGCAGCTTTGAAGCTCAGGCGGGAAACACCATATATTTT. Its translation is CASSFEAQAGNTIYF.

For the CDR3, the DNA is TGTGCCAGCAGCCCGGGCGGGGAGCTGTTTTTT. It is translated as CASSPGGELFF. The genes are TRBV7-2 and TRBJ2-2; no firm D call. Trimming took 5 bases from V and 7 from J, leaving 5 bases between them. This CDR3 has 11 residues. Germline V gene data show CDR1 as SGHTA and CDR2 as FQGNSA.

The J gene is TRBJ1-1, the V gene TRBV4-3, with 9 bases identical to TRBD1. Trimming at V came to 0 bases and at J to 1 base, leaving 0 bases not matched to a gene. The CDR3 covers 15 residues. Germline CDR1 is LGHNA and CDR2 is YSLEER. The CDR3 region is CASSQEDRGNTEAFF. CDR3 bases: TGCGCCAGCAGCCAAGAGGACAGGGGGAACACTGAAGCTTTCTTT.

The chain joins TRBV20-1 to TRBJ1-3, with 7 bases lining up with TRBD1. Germline loops: CDR1 DFQATT, CDR2 SNEGSKA (reference sequence). V gave up 3 bases and J gave up 2 bases; unmatched junction bases: 4. CDR3 length: 14 amino acids. The CDR3 region has the DNA TGCAGTGCTAGTGGCAGGGGGACTGGAAACACCATATATTTT. This sequence encodes CSASGRGTGNTIYF.

The V and J genes are TRBV19 and TRBJ1-1; 10 bases fit TRBD1. This CDR3 has 14 residues. With 10 bases clipped from V and 8 bases from J, the junction kept 13 bases outside the gene matches. Germline V gives CDR1 LNHDA, CDR2 SQIVND (reference sequence). DNA for the CDR3: TGTGCCACGTGGGACAGGGGCGAACCGAAGGAAGCTTTCTTT. It yields the protein CATWDRGEPKEAFF. The full variable domain, in which reference TRBV19 and TRBJ1-1 provide the parts outside the CDR3, is DGGITQSPKYLFRKEGQNVTLSCEQNLNHDAMYWYRQDPGQGLRLIYYSQIVNDFQKGDIAEGYSVSREKKESFPLTVTSAQKNPTAFYLCATWDRGEPKEAFFGQGTRLTVV.